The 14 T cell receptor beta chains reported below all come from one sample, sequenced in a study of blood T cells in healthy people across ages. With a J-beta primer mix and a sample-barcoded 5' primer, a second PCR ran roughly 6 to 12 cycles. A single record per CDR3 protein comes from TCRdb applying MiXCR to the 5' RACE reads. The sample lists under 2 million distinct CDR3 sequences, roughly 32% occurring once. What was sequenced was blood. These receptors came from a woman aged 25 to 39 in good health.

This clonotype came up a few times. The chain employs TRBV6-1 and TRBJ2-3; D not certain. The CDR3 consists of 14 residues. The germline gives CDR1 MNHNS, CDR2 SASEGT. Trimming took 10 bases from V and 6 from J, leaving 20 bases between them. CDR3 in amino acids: CAIDIGPSWDTQYF. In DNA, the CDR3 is TGTGCCATCGATATTGGACCCAGTTGGGATACGCAGTATTTT.

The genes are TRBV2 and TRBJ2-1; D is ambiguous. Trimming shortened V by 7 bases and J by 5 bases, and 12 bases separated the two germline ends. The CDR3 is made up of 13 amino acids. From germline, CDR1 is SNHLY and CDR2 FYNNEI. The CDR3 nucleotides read TGTGCCAGCACCGAGAGCGCCGACAATGAGCAGTTCTTC. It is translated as CASTESADNEQFF.

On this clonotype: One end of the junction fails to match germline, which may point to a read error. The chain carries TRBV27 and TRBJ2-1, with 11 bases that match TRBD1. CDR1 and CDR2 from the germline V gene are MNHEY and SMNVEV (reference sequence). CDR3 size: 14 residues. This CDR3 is CASSWDRGGNEQFF. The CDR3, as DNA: TGTGCCAGTAGTTGGGACAGGGGGGGGAATGAGCAGTTCTTC.

The CDR3 DNA sequence: TGTGCCAGCCGAAGGTCAGCGGGGGGCTCCTACAATGAGCAGTTCTTC. Its protein is CASRRSAGGSYNEQFF. The chain couples TRBV4-2 to TRBJ2-1, with 9 bases aligning to TRBD2. The CDR3 has 16 residues. V shed 8 bases and J 0 bases; nucleotides not matched to a gene: 8. In germline, CDR1 is LGHNA, CDR2 YNFKEQ.

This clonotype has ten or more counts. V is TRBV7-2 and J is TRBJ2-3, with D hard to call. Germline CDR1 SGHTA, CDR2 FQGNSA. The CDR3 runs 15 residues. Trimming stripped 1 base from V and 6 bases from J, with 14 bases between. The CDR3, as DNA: TGTGCCAGCAGCTTAGAACATAGGGTAATGGATACGCAGTATTTT. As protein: CASSLEHRVMDTQYF.

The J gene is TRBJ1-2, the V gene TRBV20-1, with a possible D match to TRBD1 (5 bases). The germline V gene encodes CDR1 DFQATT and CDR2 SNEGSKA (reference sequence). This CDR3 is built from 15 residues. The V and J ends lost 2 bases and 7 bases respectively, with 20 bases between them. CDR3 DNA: TGCAGTGCTAGACCCCCTCGGGCAGGGTGGGTTGGCTACACCTTC. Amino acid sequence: CSARPPRAGWVGYTF.

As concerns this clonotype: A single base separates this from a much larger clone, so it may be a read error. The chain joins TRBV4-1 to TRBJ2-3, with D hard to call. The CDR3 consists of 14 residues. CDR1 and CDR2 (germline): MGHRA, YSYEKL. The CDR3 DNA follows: TGCGCCAGCGGCCAAGTATTAACAATAGATACGCAGTATTTT. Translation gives CASGQVLTIDTQYF.

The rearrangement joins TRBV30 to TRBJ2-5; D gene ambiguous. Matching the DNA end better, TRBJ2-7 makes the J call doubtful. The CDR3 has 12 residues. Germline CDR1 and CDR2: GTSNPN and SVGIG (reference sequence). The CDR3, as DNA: TGTGCCTGGAGTGTACAGAACTACGAGCAGTACTTC. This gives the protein CAWSVQNYEQYF.

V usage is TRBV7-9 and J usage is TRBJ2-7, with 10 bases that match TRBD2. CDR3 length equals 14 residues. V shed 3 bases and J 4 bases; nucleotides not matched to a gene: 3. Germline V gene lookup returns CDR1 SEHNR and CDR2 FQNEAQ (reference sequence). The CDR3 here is CASSFSGGRYEQYF. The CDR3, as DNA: TGTGCCAGCAGCTTTAGCGGGGGGCGGTACGAGCAGTACTTC. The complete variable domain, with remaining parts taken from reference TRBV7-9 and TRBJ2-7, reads DTGVSQNPRHKITKRGQNVTFRCDPISEHNRLYWYRQTLGQGPEFLTYFQNEAQLEKSRLLSDRFSAERPKGSFSTLEIQRTEQGDSAMYLCASSFSGGRYEQYFGPGTRLTVT.

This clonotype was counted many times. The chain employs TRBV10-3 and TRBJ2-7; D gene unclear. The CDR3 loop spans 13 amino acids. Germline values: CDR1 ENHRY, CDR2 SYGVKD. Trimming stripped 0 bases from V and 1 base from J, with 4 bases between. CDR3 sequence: CAISESTSYEQYF. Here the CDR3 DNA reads TGTGCCATCAGTGAGTCAACGTCCTACGAGCAGTACTTC.

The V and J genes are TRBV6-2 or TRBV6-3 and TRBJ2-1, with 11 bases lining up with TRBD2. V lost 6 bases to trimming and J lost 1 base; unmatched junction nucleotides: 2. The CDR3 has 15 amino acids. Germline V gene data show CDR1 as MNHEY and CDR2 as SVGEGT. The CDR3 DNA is TGTGCCAGCAGGGCTAGCGGGGGGTCCTACAATGAGCAGTTCTTC. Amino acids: CASRASGGSYNEQFF.

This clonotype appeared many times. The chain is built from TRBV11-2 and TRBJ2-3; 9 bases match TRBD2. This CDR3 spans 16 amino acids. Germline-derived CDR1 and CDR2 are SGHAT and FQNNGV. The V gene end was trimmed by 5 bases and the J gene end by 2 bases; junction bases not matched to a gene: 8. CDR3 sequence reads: CASSMLSGGLTDTQYF. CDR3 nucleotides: TGTGCCAGCAGCATGCTTAGCGGGGGCCTCACAGATACGCAGTATTTT. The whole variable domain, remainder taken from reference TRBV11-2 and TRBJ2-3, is EAGVAQSPRYKIIEKRQSVAFWCNPISGHATLYWYQQILGQGPKLLIQFQNNGVVDDSQLPKDRFSAERLKGVDSTLKIQPAKLEDSAVYLCASSMLSGGLTDTQYFGPGTRLTVL.

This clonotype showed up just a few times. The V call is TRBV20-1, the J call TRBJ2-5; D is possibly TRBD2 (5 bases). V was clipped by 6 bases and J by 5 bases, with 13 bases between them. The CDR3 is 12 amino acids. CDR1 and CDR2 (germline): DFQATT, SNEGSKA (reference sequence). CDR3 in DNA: TGCAGTGCACAAACTAGTTTCGAGACCCAGTACTTC. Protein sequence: CSAQTSFETQYF.

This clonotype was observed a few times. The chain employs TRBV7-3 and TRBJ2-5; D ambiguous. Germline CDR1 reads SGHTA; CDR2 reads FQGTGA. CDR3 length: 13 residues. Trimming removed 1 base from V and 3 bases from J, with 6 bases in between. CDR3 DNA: TGTGCCAGCAGCTTAATTTTTGAAGAGACCCAGTACTTC. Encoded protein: CASSLIFEETQYF.